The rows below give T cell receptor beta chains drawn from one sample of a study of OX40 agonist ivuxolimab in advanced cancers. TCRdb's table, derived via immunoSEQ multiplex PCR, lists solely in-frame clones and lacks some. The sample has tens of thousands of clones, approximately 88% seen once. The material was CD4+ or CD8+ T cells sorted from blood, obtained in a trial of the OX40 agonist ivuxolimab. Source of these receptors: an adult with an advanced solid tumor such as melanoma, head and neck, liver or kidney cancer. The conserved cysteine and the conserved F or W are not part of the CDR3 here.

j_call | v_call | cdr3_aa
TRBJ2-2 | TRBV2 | ASSADGSTGELF
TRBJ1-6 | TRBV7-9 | ASTTEDRSSYNSPLH
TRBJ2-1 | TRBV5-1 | ASSPDSRIGF
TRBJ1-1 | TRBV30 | AWSVPGTPVNTEAF
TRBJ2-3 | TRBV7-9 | ASSFTSYPGQGGTDTQY
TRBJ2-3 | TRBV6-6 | ASSVKGRQSDTQY
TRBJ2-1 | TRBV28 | ASSLGGQWGVSYNEQF
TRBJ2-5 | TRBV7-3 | ASSLGLAGGPGLETQY
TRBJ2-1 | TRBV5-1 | ASSLVNRGHNEQF
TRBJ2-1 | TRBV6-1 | ASPLGAEQF
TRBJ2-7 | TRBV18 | ASSPPSYEQY
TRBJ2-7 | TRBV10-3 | ATKTGGYEQY